These 17 T cell receptor beta chains were all obtained from the same sample, sequenced in a study of T-cell memory formation after mild COVID-19. Using its own MiXCR run on the 5' RACE reads, TCRdb lists one record per CDR3 protein. The data show fewer than 150,000 distinct CDR3 sequences, 5% to 6.5% seen once. Sequencing input: PBMCs or a T cell subset sorted from them (not recorded which). These receptors all come from an adult woman who had mild COVID-19 (a few samples of this study predate the infection). Cell type and time point are not known.

This clonotype was seen a few times. This sequence joins TRBV7-2 and TRBJ2-4; TRBD1 agrees at 8 bases. This CDR3 has 16 residues. The germline V gene has CDR1 SGHTA and CDR2 FQGNSA. V lost 5 bases, J lost 4 bases, and 10 bases stayed unmatched. CDR3 coding DNA: TGTGCCAGCAGCCACCGGGACAGGAGAGCAAAAAACATTCAGTACTTC. Translating it yields CASSHRDRRAKNIQYF.

The genes are TRBV5-1 and TRBJ2-3, with TRBD2 matching over 14 bases. This CDR3 region has 17 residues. With V trimmed by 3 bases and J by 5 bases, 8 bases remained unmatched. Germline V CDR1 and CDR2: SGHRS, YFSETQ. CDR3 loop: CASSSGTSGGRGDTQYF. The CDR3 coding sequence is TGCGCCAGCAGCTCCGGGACTAGCGGGGGCCGGGGAGATACGCAGTATTTT.

This clonotype was seen at least ten times. CDR3 in amino acids: CASNSLGVRTDTQYF. DNA for the CDR3: TGTGCCAGCAACTCCCTCGGGGTTAGAACAGATACGCAGTATTTT. V gene TRBV12-3 or TRBV12-4 combines with J gene TRBJ2-3; the D gene is possibly TRBD2 (5 bases). With 7 bases removed from V and 3 bases from J, the gap between germline ends came to 17 bases. The CDR3 runs to 15 residues.

Only a few counts were recorded for this clonotype. The genes are TRBV12-3 or TRBV12-4 and TRBJ2-7; D is undetermined. Trimming pared 5 bases from V and 1 base from J, leaving 12 bases between. CDR3 length: 14 amino acids. The chain's CDR3 is CASSTRPRSYEQYF. CDR3 DNA sequence: TGTGCCAGCAGTACCCGGCCGCGGTCCTACGAGCAGTACTTC.

In its sample, this clonotype was seen many times. The chain uses TRBV5-4 and TRBJ2-7, with 7 bases matching TRBD2. Trimming took 7 bases from V and 6 from J; bases not matched to a gene: 10. The germline V gene has CDR1 SGHNT and CDR2 YYREEE (reference sequence). CDR3 size: 13 residues. This CDR3 is CASGGGFGSEQYF. The CDR3 DNA is TGTGCCAGCGGGGGGGGTTTCGGGAGCGAGCAGTACTTC.

Only a few counts were recorded for this clonotype. V is TRBV20-1 and J is TRBJ2-5; D might be TRBD2 (6 bases). This CDR3 contains 14 residues. Germline V gene sequence: CDR1 DFQATT, CDR2 SNEGSKA (reference sequence). Trimming cost V 3 bases and J 5 bases, with 16 bases left between them. The CDR3 DNA reads as TGCAGTGCTAGGGTTCCTGGGACTGCGGAGACCCAGTACTTC. Its protein product is CSARVPGTAETQYF.

J is TRBJ2-1 and V is TRBV29-1; D is unclear. CDR1 and CDR2 from the germline V gene are SQVTM and ANQGSEA. The length of the CDR3 is 13 residues. Trimming stripped 2 bases from V and 5 bases from J, with 10 bases between. CDR3 protein: CSVESRQHNEQFF. Here the CDR3 DNA reads TGCAGCGTTGAATCCAGGCAACACAATGAGCAGTTCTTC.

J is TRBJ1-2 and V is TRBV3-1, with D possibly TRBD1 on 5 matching bases. Germline lookup yields CDR1 LGHDT and CDR2 YNNKEL (reference sequence). The CDR3 runs to 14 residues. V was trimmed by 5 bases and J by 3 bases, leaving 13 bases between them. The CDR3 reads CASSVLGTDYGYTF. CDR3 in DNA: TGTGCCAGCAGCGTCCTTGGGACGGACTATGGCTACACCTTC. The full variable domain, with the rest looked up from reference TRBV3-1 and TRBJ1-2, is DTAVSQTPKYLVTQMGNDKSIKCEQNLGHDTMYWYKQDSKKFLKIMFSYNNKELIINETVPNRFSPKSPDKAHLNLHINSLELGDSAVYFCASSVLGTDYGYTFGSGTRLTVV.

This chain connects TRBV4-2 to TRBJ1-5; 8 positions agree with TRBD1. The junction had 6 bases not matched to a gene; V was cut back by 1 base and J by 4 bases. Germline CDR1 LGHNA, CDR2 YNFKEQ. CDR3 length: 16 amino acids. DNA for the CDR3: TGTGCCAGCAGCCAAGCGGTTCAGGGGGCGAATCAGCCCCAGCATTTT. This sequence encodes CASSQAVQGANQPQHF.

This clonotype was detected only a few times. This chain connects TRBV6-2 or TRBV6-3 to TRBJ2-5; 7 nucleotides agree with TRBD1. The V gene end was trimmed by 4 bases and the J gene end by 4 bases; junction bases not matched to a gene: 9. Germline V lookup: CDR1 MNHEY, CDR2 SVGEGT. This CDR3 region has 15 residues. As DNA, the CDR3 is TGTGCCAGCAGTTCGACAGGAAAGGGGGCAGAGACCCAGTACTTC. It encodes CASSSTGKGAETQYF.

The J gene is TRBJ2-3, the V gene TRBV18; perhaps TRBD1 as D (6 bases). The CDR3 is 15 residues long. V lost 4 bases to trimming and J lost 4 bases, with 15 bases between them. Germline loops: CDR1 KGHSH, CDR2 LQKENI. Written as DNA, the CDR3 is TGTGCCAGCTCACTTACAGGGCTCGGCGCAGATACGCAGTATTTT. Protein sequence: CASSLTGLGADTQYF.

This clonotype was recorded many times. The chain couples TRBV5-1 to TRBJ1-4; 7 bases align to TRBD1. The germline V gene has CDR1 SGHRS and CDR2 YFSETQ. The CDR3 totals 16 residues. Unmatched junction bases numbered 9, after V lost 4 bases and J lost 3 bases. CDR3 sequence reads: CASSEGARGANEKLFF. The CDR3 DNA follows: TGCGCCAGCAGCGAGGGCGCCAGGGGGGCTAATGAAAAACTGTTTTTT.

The rearrangement links TRBV5-1 to TRBJ1-2; no reliable D call. Trimming shortened V by 4 bases and J by 3 bases, and 13 bases separated the two germline ends. Germline V lookup: CDR1 SGHRS, CDR2 YFSETQ. The CDR3 covers 14 residues. CDR3 amino acids: CASSPSRDYYGYTF. For the CDR3, the DNA is TGCGCCAGCAGCCCATCACGGGATTACTATGGCTACACCTTC.

The CDR3 DNA follows: TGTGCCAGCAGCCCCCGGGGTAGCGGGGGGGACTACACAGATACGCAGTATTTT. It yields the protein CASSPRGSGGDYTDTQYF. The rearrangement links TRBV7-3 to TRBJ2-3; 11 bases match TRBD2. Germline V CDR1 and CDR2: SGHTA, FQGTGA. CDR3 length equals 18 residues. V was clipped by 5 bases and J by 2 bases; unmatched bases: 12.

This clonotype was counted at least ten times. V is TRBV4-2 and J is TRBJ2-6, with D unresolved. The CDR3 has 15 residues. Germline V gene data show CDR1 as LGHNA and CDR2 as YNFKEQ. V was cut by 5 bases and J by 1 base, with 9 bases left in between. CDR3 in amino acids: CASSTRISGANVLTF. The CDR3 bases are TGTGCCAGCAGCACCAGGATATCTGGGGCCAACGTCCTGACTTTC.

The chain recombines TRBV5-1 with TRBJ2-7; D is undetermined. The J call is doubtful: the DNA matches TRBJ2-1 better. Germline V gives CDR1 SGHRS, CDR2 YFSETQ. The CDR3 extends over 15 amino acids. The DNA for the CDR3 is TGCGCCAGCAGCTTGTTATCAGACGCCTCCAATGAGCAGTTCTTC. This encodes CASSLLSDASNEQFF.

About this clonotype itself: At one end the junction does not follow the germline gene, possibly because of a read error. The chain carries TRBV5-1 and TRBJ1-6, with 9 bases lining up with TRBD1. The germline gives CDR1 SGHRS, CDR2 YFSETQ. The CDR3 has 16 residues. Written as DNA, the CDR3 is TGCGCCAGCAGCTTGTCACCGGACAGGGGTAATTCACCCATCCACTTT. It is translated as CASSLSPDRGNSPIHF.